These 17 T cell receptor beta chains were sequenced from one sample in a study of CD8 T cells in Susac syndrome. cDNA came from approximately 0.5 to 1 ug RNA primed by random hexamers. Each CDR3 protein gets one entry after TCRdb re-called the immunoSEQ multiplex PCR reads with MiXCR. The sample records about 60,000 distinct CDR3 sequences, 90% to 95% being singletons. The sequenced sample consisted of CD8+ T cells from PBMCs. The receptors were sampled from a human donor in good health.

The chain joins TRBV6-1 to TRBJ2-4, with TRBD1 matching 7 bases. This CDR3 comprises 15 residues. V lost 8 bases, J lost 5 bases, and 12 bases stayed unmatched. The germline V gene encodes CDR1 MNHNS and CDR2 SASEGT. DNA of the CDR3: TGTGCCAGCCTAGACCCTGCCCAGGGGGAAAACATTCAGTACTTC. Protein sequence: CASLDPAQGENIQYF.

The chain has TRBV7-9 and TRBJ2-5; TRBD1 agrees at 10 bases. With 5 bases clipped from V and 5 bases from J, the junction kept 5 bases outside the gene matches. CDR1 and CDR2 from the germline V gene are SEHNR and FQNEAQ (reference sequence). This CDR3 is built from 14 residues. The CDR3 loop reads CASSETGGGETQYF. The CDR3 DNA sequence: TGTGCCAGCAGCGAGACAGGGGGCGGCGAGACCCAGTACTTC.

The V call is TRBV7-6, the J call TRBJ1-4; D is unclear. This CDR3 is 22 amino acids long. Germline V gene lookup returns CDR1 SGHVS and CDR2 FNYEAQ. V lost 1 base and J lost 0, with 27 bases in between. CDR3 residues: CASSLVALGRETPGSTNEKLFF. CDR3 coding DNA: TGTGCCAGCAGCTTAGTCGCCCTCGGGAGGGAAACGCCTGGGTCAACTAATGAAAAACTGTTTTTT.

The chain uses TRBV20-1 and TRBJ2-7; TRBD2 agrees at 10 bases. The CDR3 length is 15 residues. V was clipped by 0 bases and J by 1 base; unmatched bases: 3. Germline CDR1 and CDR2: DFQATT and SNEGSKA (reference sequence). CDR3 region: CSARDSGGASYEQYF. DNA for the CDR3: TGCAGTGCTAGAGACAGCGGGGGGGCTTCCTACGAGCAGTACTTC.

CDR3 in amino acids: CARGSMITGNEQYF. In nucleotides, the CDR3 is TGTGCCAGGGGCTCCATGATTACAGGAAACGAGCAGTACTTC. The genes are TRBV5-4 and TRBJ2-7; possible D gene TRBD1, 5 bases. CDR1 is SGHNT and CDR2 is YYREEE in the germline V gene (reference sequence). This CDR3 is built from 14 residues. V dropped 8 bases and J dropped 5 bases, with 20 bases sitting between them.

This chain connects TRBV4-1 to TRBJ2-5, with 7 positions matching TRBD1. V was clipped by 5 bases and J by 3 bases; unmatched bases: 9. The germline V gene encodes CDR1 MGHRA and CDR2 YSYEKL. The CDR3 is 15 amino acids. DNA of the CDR3: TGCGCCAGCAGCAATCTAGGGGGCAGGGAAGAGACCCAGTACTTC. This translates into CASSNLGGREETQYF.

This chain connects TRBV6-1 to TRBJ2-7; no reliable D call. Per the germline V gene, CDR1 is MNHNS and CDR2 is SASEGT. Trimming removed 1 base at V and 3 bases at J, with 13 bases between. The CDR3 is 15 amino acids. Written as DNA, the CDR3 is TGTGCCAGCAGTGAAGGAAACAGTCCCCTCTACGAGCAGTACTTC. It specifies CASSEGNSPLYEQYF.

The chain employs TRBV9 and TRBJ2-1, with a weak D call TRBD1 (6 bases). The ends were cut back, 0 bases at V and 9 bases at J, with 10 bases in the middle. Germline V CDR1 and CDR2: SGDLS, YYNGEE. This CDR3 region has 13 residues. CDR3 bases: TGTGCCAGCAGCGTAGGGACAGAGATTGAGCAGTTCTTC. Amino acid sequence: CASSVGTEIEQFF.

V and J are TRBV7-9 and TRBJ1-1; weak D call: TRBD1 (5 bases). The CDR3 sequence is 15 residues long. Germline V gene data show CDR1 as SEHNR and CDR2 as FQNEAQ (reference sequence). V was pared by 1 base and J by 1 base, with 10 bases between. In nucleotides, the CDR3 is TGTGCCAGCAGCTTAGTAGGGACCCAGAACACTGAAGCTTTCTTT. Translating gives CASSLVGTQNTEAFF.

V usage is TRBV27 and J usage is TRBJ2-7; D gene unclear. This CDR3 is 13 amino acids long. V lost 3 bases and J 1 base, leaving 7 bases between the germline ends. Germline V gene lookup returns CDR1 MNHEY and CDR2 SMNVEV (reference sequence). In nucleotides, the CDR3 is TGTGCCAGCAGTTTTGGGGTTTCCTACGAGCAGTACTTC. Encoded protein: CASSFGVSYEQYF.

This chain connects TRBV6-2 or TRBV6-3 to TRBJ2-7; tentative D call: TRBD2 (7 bases). CDR3 size: 16 residues. Germline V gives CDR1 MNHEY, CDR2 SVGEGT. Trimming removed 2 bases at V and 2 bases at J, with 16 bases between. The CDR3 loop reads CASSYVGGGLAYEQYF. The CDR3 DNA sequence: TGTGCCAGCAGTTACGTAGGCGGGGGCCTAGCCTACGAGCAGTACTTC.

A single count supports this clonotype. The genes are TRBV5-8 and TRBJ2-1; 11 nucleotides match TRBD2. Trimming at V came to 4 bases and at J to 4 bases, leaving 4 bases not matched to a gene. Germline V lookup: CDR1 SGHTS, CDR2 YDEGEE. The CDR3 sequence is 15 residues long. The CDR3: CASSPGTSGYNEQFF. The CDR3 DNA reads as TGTGCCAGCAGCCCCGGGACTAGCGGATACAATGAGCAGTTCTTC.

CDR3 nucleotides: TGTGCCAGCAGCGTAGCAGGAGGGTTCGCAGATACGCAGTATTTT. Its translation: CASSVAGGFADTQYF. The chain links TRBV9 to TRBJ2-3; TRBD2 might be the D (6 bases). The germline gives CDR1 SGDLS, CDR2 YYNGEE. The V end lost 0 bases, the J end lost 4 bases, and 12 bases lay between the germline ends. The CDR3 is 15 amino acids. The variable domain in full, with the rest retrieved from reference TRBV9 and TRBJ2-3, is DSGVTQTPKHLITATGQRVTLRCSPRSGDLSVYWYQQSLDQGLQFLIQYYNGEERAKGNILERFSAQQFPDLHSELNLSSLELGDSALYFCASSVAGGFADTQYFGPGTRLTVL.

V is TRBV3-1 and J is TRBJ2-3; 8 bases are shared with TRBD1. V dropped 4 bases and J dropped 1; count of bases not matched to a gene: 4. The CDR3 runs to 15 residues. The germline CDR1 and CDR2 sequences are LGHDT and YNNKEL (reference sequence). The CDR3, as DNA: TGTGCCAGCAGCCCTGGGACAGGCCGCACAGATACGCAGTATTTT. Translating gives CASSPGTGRTDTQYF.

The chain employs TRBV11-2 and TRBJ2-5; 10 bases are shared with TRBD1. The ends lost 0 bases at V and 5 bases at J; junction bases unmatched: 6. Germline loops: CDR1 SGHAT, CDR2 FQNNGV. This CDR3 comprises 16 residues. The CDR3 sequence: CASSLDTGTGDETQYF. The CDR3 DNA reads as TGTGCCAGCAGCTTAGATACAGGGACAGGGGATGAGACCCAGTACTTC.

The rearrangement links TRBV2 to TRBJ1-2; TRBD1 matches 9 bases. Germline trimming cut 11 bases from V and 6 bases from J; bases unmatched to any gene: 19. Germline V lookup: CDR1 SNHLY, CDR2 FYNNEI. The CDR3 extends over 16 amino acids. The CDR3 sequence: CAQIAGQGLVGDGYTF. In DNA, the CDR3 is TGTGCCCAAATTGCAGGACAGGGGCTCGTAGGGGATGGCTACACCTTC. The full variable domain, completed using reference TRBV2 and TRBJ1-2, is EPEVTQTPSHQVTQMGQEVILRCVPISNHLYFYWYRQILGQKVEFLVSFYNNEISEKSEIFDDQFSVERPDGSNFTLKIRSTKLEDSAMYFCAQIAGQGLVGDGYTFGSGTRLTVV.

The chain has TRBV6-1 and TRBJ2-5; D is perhaps TRBD2 (6 bases). The CDR3 runs 17 residues. The germline V gene encodes CDR1 MNHNS and CDR2 SASEGT. Trimming left V 6 bases short and J 2 bases short, with 22 bases between. The CDR3 spells CASSQLAPPTIQETQYF. CDR3 in DNA: TGTGCCAGCAGCCAGCTAGCGCCCCCGACGATACAAGAGACCCAGTACTTC.